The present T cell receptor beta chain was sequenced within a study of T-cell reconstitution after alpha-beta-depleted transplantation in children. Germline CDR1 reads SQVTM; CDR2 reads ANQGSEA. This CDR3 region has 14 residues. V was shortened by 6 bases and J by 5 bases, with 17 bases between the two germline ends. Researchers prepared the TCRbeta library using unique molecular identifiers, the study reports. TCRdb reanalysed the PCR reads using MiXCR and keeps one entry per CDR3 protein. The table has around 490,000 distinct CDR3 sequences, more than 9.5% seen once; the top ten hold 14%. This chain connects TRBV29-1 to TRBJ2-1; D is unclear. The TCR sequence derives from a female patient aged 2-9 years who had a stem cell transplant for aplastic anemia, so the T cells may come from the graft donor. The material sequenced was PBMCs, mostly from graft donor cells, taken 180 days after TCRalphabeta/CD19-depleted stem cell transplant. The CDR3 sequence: CSVLNFPWDNEQFF. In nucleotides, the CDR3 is TGCAGCGTCCTGAACTTCCCATGGGACAATGAGCAGTTCTTC.